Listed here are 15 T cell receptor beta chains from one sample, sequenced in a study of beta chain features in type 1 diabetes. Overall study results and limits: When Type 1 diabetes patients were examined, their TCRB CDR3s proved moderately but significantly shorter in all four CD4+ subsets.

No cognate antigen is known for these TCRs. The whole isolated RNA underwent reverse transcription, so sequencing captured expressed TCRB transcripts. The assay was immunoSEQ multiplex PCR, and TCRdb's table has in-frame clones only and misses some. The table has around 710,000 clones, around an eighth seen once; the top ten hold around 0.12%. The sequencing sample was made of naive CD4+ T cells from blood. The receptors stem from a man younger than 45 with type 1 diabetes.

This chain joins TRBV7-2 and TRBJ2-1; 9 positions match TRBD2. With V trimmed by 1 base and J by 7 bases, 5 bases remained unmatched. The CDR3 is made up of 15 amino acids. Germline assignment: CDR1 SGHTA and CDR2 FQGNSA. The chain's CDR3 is CASSLGRGGINEQFF. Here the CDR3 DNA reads TGTGCCAGCAGCTTAGGGCGGGGGGGCATAAATGAGCAGTTCTTC.

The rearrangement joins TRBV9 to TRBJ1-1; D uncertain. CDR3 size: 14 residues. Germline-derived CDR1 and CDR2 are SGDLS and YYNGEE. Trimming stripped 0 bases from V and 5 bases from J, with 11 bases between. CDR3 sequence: CASSVVDGRTEAFF. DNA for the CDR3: TGTGCCAGCAGCGTAGTGGACGGGCGGACTGAAGCTTTCTTT.

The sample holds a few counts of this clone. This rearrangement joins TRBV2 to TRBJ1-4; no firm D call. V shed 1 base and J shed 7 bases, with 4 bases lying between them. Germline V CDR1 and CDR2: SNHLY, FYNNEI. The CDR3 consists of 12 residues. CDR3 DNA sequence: TGTGCCAGCAGTGAAGGGGTTGAAAAACTGTTTTTT. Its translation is CASSEGVEKLFF.

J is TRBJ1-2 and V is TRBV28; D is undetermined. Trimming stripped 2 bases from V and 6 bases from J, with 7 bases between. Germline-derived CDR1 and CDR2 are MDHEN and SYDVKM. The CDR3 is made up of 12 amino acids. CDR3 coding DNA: TGTGCCAGCAGTTTACGGGAGCATGGCTACACCTTC. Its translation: CASSLREHGYTF.

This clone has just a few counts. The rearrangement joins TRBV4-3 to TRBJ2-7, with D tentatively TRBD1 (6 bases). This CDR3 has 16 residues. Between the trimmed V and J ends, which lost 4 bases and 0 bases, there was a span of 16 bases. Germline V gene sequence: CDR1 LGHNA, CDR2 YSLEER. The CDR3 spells CASSPGMGHNSYEQYF. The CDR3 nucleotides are TGCGCCAGCAGCCCGGGTATGGGACACAACTCCTACGAGCAGTACTTC.

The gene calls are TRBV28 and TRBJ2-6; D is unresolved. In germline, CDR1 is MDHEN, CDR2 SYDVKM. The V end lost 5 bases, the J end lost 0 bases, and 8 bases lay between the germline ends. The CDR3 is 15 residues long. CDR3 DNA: TGTGCCAGCAGTAAATTCAGCTCTGGGGCCAACGTCCTGACTTTC. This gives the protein CASSKFSSGANVLTF.

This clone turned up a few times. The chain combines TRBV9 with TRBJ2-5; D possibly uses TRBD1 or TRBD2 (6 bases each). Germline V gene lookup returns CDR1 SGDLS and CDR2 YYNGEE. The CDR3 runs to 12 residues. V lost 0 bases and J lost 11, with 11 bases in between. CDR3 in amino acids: CASSVGRGAQYF. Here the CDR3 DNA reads TGTGCCAGCAGCGTAGGAAGGGGGGCACAGTACTTC.

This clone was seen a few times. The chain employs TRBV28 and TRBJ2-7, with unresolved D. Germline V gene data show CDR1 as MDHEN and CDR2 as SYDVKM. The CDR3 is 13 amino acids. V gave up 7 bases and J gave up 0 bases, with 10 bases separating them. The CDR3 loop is CASITQSSYEQYF. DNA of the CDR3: TGTGCCAGCATTACGCAGAGCTCCTACGAGCAGTACTTC.

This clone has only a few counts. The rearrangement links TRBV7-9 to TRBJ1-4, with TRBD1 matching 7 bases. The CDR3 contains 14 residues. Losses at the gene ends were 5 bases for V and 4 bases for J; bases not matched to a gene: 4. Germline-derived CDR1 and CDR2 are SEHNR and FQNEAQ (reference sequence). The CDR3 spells CASSRDSLNEKLFF. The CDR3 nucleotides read TGTGCCAGCAGCCGGGACAGCCTTAATGAAAAACTGTTTTTT.

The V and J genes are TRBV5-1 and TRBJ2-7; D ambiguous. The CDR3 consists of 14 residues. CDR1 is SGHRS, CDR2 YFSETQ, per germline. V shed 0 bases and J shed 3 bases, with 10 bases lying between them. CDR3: CASSLVDPNYEQYF. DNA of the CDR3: TGCGCCAGCAGCTTGGTCGATCCCAACTACGAGCAGTACTTC.

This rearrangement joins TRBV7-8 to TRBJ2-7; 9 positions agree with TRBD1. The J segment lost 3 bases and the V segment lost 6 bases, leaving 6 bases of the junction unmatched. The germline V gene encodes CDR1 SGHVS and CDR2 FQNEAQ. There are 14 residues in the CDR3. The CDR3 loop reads CASRSEDRGYEQYF. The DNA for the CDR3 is TGTGCCAGCAGGTCTGAGGACAGGGGCTACGAGCAGTACTTC.

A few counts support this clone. The CDR3 sequence: CASSLSFRTDTQYF. CDR3 nucleotides: TGCGCCAGCAGCTTGAGTTTCAGGACAGATACGCAGTATTTT. The V call is TRBV5-1, the J call TRBJ2-3; no firm D call. This CDR3 is built from 14 residues. V was pared by 1 base and J by 3 bases, with 9 bases between. Germline V lookup: CDR1 SGHRS, CDR2 YFSETQ.

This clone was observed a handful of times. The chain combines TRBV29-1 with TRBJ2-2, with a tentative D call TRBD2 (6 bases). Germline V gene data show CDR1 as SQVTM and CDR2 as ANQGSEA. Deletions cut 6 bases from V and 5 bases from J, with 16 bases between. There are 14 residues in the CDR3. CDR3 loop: CSVLRGAGTGELFF. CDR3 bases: TGCAGCGTCCTTCGGGGCGCGGGAACCGGGGAGCTGTTTTTT.

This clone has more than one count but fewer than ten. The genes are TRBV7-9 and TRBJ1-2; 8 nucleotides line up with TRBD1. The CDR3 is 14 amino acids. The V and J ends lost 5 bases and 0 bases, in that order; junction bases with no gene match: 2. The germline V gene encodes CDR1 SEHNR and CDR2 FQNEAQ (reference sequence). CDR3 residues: CASSRQGTNYGYTF. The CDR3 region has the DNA TGTGCCAGCAGCCGACAGGGGACTAACTATGGCTACACCTTC.

CDR3 bases: TGTGCCAGCAGCTTAGTAGCCCAGGGTCAAGGGGCCCAGTACTTC. Protein product: CASSLVAQGQGAQYF. This sequence joins TRBV7-2 and TRBJ2-5; a weak D match, TRBD1 (5 bases). The ends were cut back, 1 base at V and 9 bases at J, with 18 bases in the middle. The CDR3 runs 15 residues. CDR1 is SGHTA, CDR2 FQGNSA, per germline.